Shown below are 15 T cell receptor beta chains from a single sample sequenced in a study of beta chain features in type 1 diabetes. Study findings and constraints: Type 1 diabetes patients had TCRB CDR3s that were shorter (moderately but significantly so) in all four CD4+ subsets.

These TCRs' antigens remain unknown. Expressed TCRB transcripts were sequenced because the entire RNA isolate underwent reverse transcription. The repertoire was sequenced with immunoSEQ multiplex PCR; TCRdb's copy has only in-frame clones and lacks some. The data show about 23,000 clones, under 60% seen once. Sequences were obtained from stem cell memory CD4+ T cells from blood. The source of these receptors is a young man with type 1 diabetes.

This clone was seen only a few times. The CDR3 reads CAWSTGTSGRETQYF. The CDR3 region has the DNA TGTGCCTGGAGTACCGGGACTAGCGGGAGAGAGACCCAGTACTTC. The V gene is TRBV30, the J gene TRBJ2-5, with 14 nucleotides matching TRBD2. This CDR3 spans 15 amino acids. V shed 2 bases, J shed 4 bases, and the junction held 3 bases outside the gene matches. The germline gives CDR1 GTSNPN, CDR2 SVGIG (reference sequence).

The gene calls are TRBV5-1 and TRBJ1-4; D is uncertain. The CDR3 extends over 16 amino acids. The V gene's germline CDR1 is SGHRS and CDR2 YFSETQ. Trimming cost V 2 bases and J 0 bases, with 11 bases left between them. The CDR3 here is CASSLGGRPTNEKLFF. The CDR3 region has the DNA TGCGCCAGCAGCTTAGGAGGGCGGCCAACTAATGAAAAACTGTTTTTT.

This clone has a single count. J is TRBJ2-5 and V is TRBV27, with D possibly matching TRBD1 (5 bases). The last part of the DNA fits TRBJ2-7 better; the J call may be wrong. The CDR3 covers 15 residues. Germline V gives CDR1 MNHEY, CDR2 SMNVEV (reference sequence). The CDR3 reads CASSRQPAGSYEQYF. DNA for the CDR3: TGTGCCAGCAGCAGACAGCCCGCCGGGTCCTACGAGCAGTACTTC.

The rearrangement uses TRBV5-6 and TRBJ1-2; D possibly corresponds to TRBD1 (5 bases). With 5 bases removed from V and 8 bases from J, the gap between germline ends came to 19 bases. CDR3 length: 14 residues. Germline-derived CDR1 and CDR2 are SGHDT and YYEEEE. The CDR3 region is CASRIRIGAQGYTF. DNA for the CDR3: TGTGCCAGCAGGATCAGGATAGGGGCTCAGGGCTACACCTTC.

A few counts support this clone. The chain uses TRBV5-4 and TRBJ2-3; D is undetermined. V lost 1 base and J 3 bases, leaving 6 bases between the germline ends. CDR3 length: 13 amino acids. Looked up from germline, CDR1 is SGHNT and CDR2 is YYREEE (reference sequence). CDR3 region: CASSLSSTDTQYF. CDR3 sequence (DNA): TGTGCCAGCAGCTTGAGCTCGACAGATACGCAGTATTTT.

The V gene is TRBV7-2, the J gene TRBJ1-3, with 8 positions matching TRBD1. This CDR3 region has 16 residues. Germline trimming cut 2 bases from V and 0 bases from J; bases unmatched to any gene: 3. Looked up from germline, CDR1 is SGHTA and CDR2 is FQGNSA. CDR3 in DNA: TGTGCCAGCAGCTTACAGGGGGCCGGCTCTGGAAACACCATATATTTT. Amino acids: CASSLQGAGSGNTIYF. The full variable domain, completed using reference TRBV7-2 and TRBJ1-3, is GAGVSQSPSNKVTEKGKDVELRCDPISGHTALYWYRQSLGQGLEFLIYFQGNSAPDKSGLPSDRFSAERTGGSVSTLTIQRTQQEDSAVYLCASSLQGAGSGNTIYFGEGSWLTVV.

The chain recombines TRBV29-1 with TRBJ2-7; 12 nucleotides align to TRBD1. J lost 5 bases, V lost 6 bases, and 5 bases had no gene match. The CDR3 runs to 13 residues. In germline, CDR1 is SQVTM, CDR2 ANQGSEA. CDR3 DNA: TGCAGCGTCCCGGGACAGGGGGCACACGAGCAGTACTTC. Translated, it gives CSVPGQGAHEQYF.

This clone appeared a few times. The chain uses TRBV10-3 and TRBJ1-4, with D possibly TRBD1 on 6 matching bases. This CDR3 has 15 residues. Germline V gene sequence: CDR1 ENHRY, CDR2 SYGVKD. V was pared by 3 bases and J by 7 bases, with 15 bases between. The CDR3 DNA reads as TGTGCCATCAGTGATGCGGGGGCAAAGGGTGAAAAACTGTTTTTT. This translates into CAISDAGAKGEKLFF.

The chain links TRBV5-8 to TRBJ1-5; possibly TRBD1 for D (5 bases). The V and J ends lost 0 bases and 0 bases respectively, with 13 bases between them. The CDR3 contains 17 residues. Germline assignment: CDR1 SGHTS and CDR2 YDEGEE. DNA for the CDR3: TGTGCCAGCAGCTTGGGACAGCTCACCTATAGCAATCAGCCCCAGCATTTT. Encoded protein: CASSLGQLTYSNQPQHF. Combining the CDR3 with reference TRBV5-8 and TRBJ1-5 gives the whole variable domain EAGVTQSPTHLIKTRGQQATLRCSPISGHTSVYWYQQALGLGLQFLLWYDEGEERNRGNFPPRFSGRQFPNYSSELNVNALELEDSALYLCASSLGQLTYSNQPQHFGDGTRLSIL.

This clone was observed a handful of times. The CDR3 DNA reads as TGTGCCAGCTCACCACGACAGCTGAACACTGAAGCTTTCTTT. This translates into CASSPRQLNTEAFF. The chain has TRBV18 and TRBJ1-1; maybe TRBD1 (5 bases). The CDR3 is 14 residues long. The V and J ends lost 1 base and 0 bases respectively, with 6 bases between them. The V gene's germline CDR1 is KGHSH and CDR2 LQKENI.

This clone has a handful of counts. The chain is built from TRBV18 and TRBJ2-7; D is undetermined. Germline V CDR1 and CDR2: KGHSH, LQKENI. V shed 6 bases and J shed 3 bases, with 12 bases lying between them. This CDR3 contains 13 residues. In DNA, the CDR3 is TGTGCCAGCTCTCCCCCAGTTCGCTACGAGCAGTACTTC. Its protein is CASSPPVRYEQYF.

The sample holds a few counts of this clone. The chain employs TRBV5-1 and TRBJ1-2; TRBD1 might be the D (6 bases). Germline V gene sequence: CDR1 SGHRS, CDR2 YFSETQ. V was trimmed by 5 bases and J by 4 bases, leaving 12 bases between them. The CDR3 extends over 13 amino acids. The CDR3, as DNA: TGCGCCAGCAGTCACGACAGGACCTATGGCTACACCTTC. Its translation: CASSHDRTYGYTF. Variable domain in full (rest from reference TRBV5-1 and TRBJ1-2): KAGVTQTPRYLIKTRGQQVTLSCSPISGHRSVSWYQQTPGQGLQFLFEYFSETQRNKGNFPGRFSGRQFSNSRSEMNVSTLELGDSALYLCASSHDRTYGYTFGSGTRLTVV.

The chain carries TRBV6-1 and TRBJ2-7, with 10 bases fitting TRBD1. The germline CDR1 and CDR2 sequences are MNHNS and SASEGT. V trimming: 2 bases; J trimming: 5 bases; junction bases outside the gene matches: 3. CDR3 length equals 14 residues. CDR3 sequence: CASSERQGADEQYF. The CDR3 DNA follows: TGTGCCAGCAGTGAAAGACAGGGGGCCGACGAGCAGTACTTC.

This clone was counted between two and nine times. J is TRBJ1-6 and V is TRBV5-1; 7 bases are shared with TRBD1. The CDR3 runs 15 residues. Per the germline V gene, CDR1 is SGHRS and CDR2 is YFSETQ. V was clipped by 3 bases and J by 6 bases; unmatched bases: 6. CDR3: CASSSDGQVNSPLHF. CDR3 nucleotides: TGCGCCAGCAGCTCCGACGGACAGGTTAATTCACCCCTCCACTTT. Filled out from reference TRBV5-1 and TRBJ1-6, the complete variable domain reads KAGVTQTPRYLIKTRGQQVTLSCSPISGHRSVSWYQQTPGQGLQFLFEYFSETQRNKGNFPGRFSGRQFSNSRSEMNVSTLELGDSALYLCASSSDGQVNSPLHFGNGTRLTVT.

This clone has only a few counts. The CDR3 loop is CASKGTGRGKGYTF. The CDR3 coding sequence is TGTGCCAGCAAGGGGACAGGGAGGGGAAAGGGCTACACCTTC. This chain joins TRBV28 and TRBJ1-2; 9 positions match TRBD1. From germline, CDR1 is MDHEN and CDR2 SYDVKM. Unmatched junction bases numbered 11, after V lost 7 bases and J lost 8 bases. The CDR3 length is 14 residues.